The rows below give T cell receptor beta chains drawn from one sample of a study of cytomegalovirus exposure and HLA in healthy donors. TCRdb keeps only in-frame clones here, not all; method: immunoSEQ multiplex PCR. The sample lists fewer than 200,000 clones, 65% to 70% seen once, with roughly 4% in the top ten. The sample taken for sequencing was PBMCs. These receptors came from a woman between 18 and 30 years old in good health and CMV-seropositive. Each CDR3 is given with its conserved first and last residue. Fields, in order: J gene, V gene, clone size, D gene, CDR3 protein, CDR3 DNA. The D gene is left open where the match is weak. The listing skips clone size in some rows; elsewhere it reads once, few, many or a size class.

J gene: TRBJ2-7
V gene: TRBV29-1
clone size: .
D gene: .
CDR3 protein: CSVDITGFEQYF
CDR3 DNA: TGCAGCGTAGACATCACAGGTTTCGAGCAGTACTTC

J gene: TRBJ1-2
V gene: TRBV29-1
clone size: few
D gene: TRBD1
CDR3 protein: CSVGDRGSDGYTF
CDR3 DNA: TGCAGCGTGGGTGACAGGGGTAGCGATGGCTACACCTTC

J gene: TRBJ1-3
V gene: TRBV5-6
clone size: .
D gene: .
CDR3 protein: CASSLRGTGNTIYF
CDR3 DNA: TGTGCCAGCAGCTTGAGAGGAACTGGAAACACCATATATTTT

J gene: TRBJ2-7
V gene: TRBV21-1
clone size: few
D gene: .
CDR3 protein: CASTWGTYEQYF
CDR3 DNA: TGTGCCAGCACGTGGGGCACTTACGAGCAGTACTTC

J gene: TRBJ2-7
V gene: TRBV28
clone size: .
D gene: .
CDR3 protein: CASSFRVASYEQYF
CDR3 DNA: TGTGCCAGCAGTTTCCGTGTGGCCTCCTACGAGCAGTACTTC

J gene: TRBJ2-7
V gene: TRBV5-1
clone size: .
D gene: .
CDR3 protein: CASSLDPGWYEQYF
CDR3 DNA: TGCGCCAGCAGCTTGGATCCCGGGTGGTACGAGCAGTACTTC

J gene: TRBJ2-1
V gene: TRBV29-1
clone size: few
D gene: TRBD2
CDR3 protein: CSVEKTSGIYNEQFF
CDR3 DNA: TGCAGCGTTGAAAAGACTAGCGGGATATACAATGAGCAGTTCTTC

J gene: TRBJ1-2
V gene: TRBV19
clone size: .
D gene: TRBD1
CDR3 protein: CASNFGTASNYGYTF
CDR3 DNA: TGTGCCAGCAACTTCGGGACAGCCTCTAACTATGGCTACACCTTC

J gene: TRBJ1-2
V gene: TRBV27
clone size: .
D gene: .
CDR3 protein: CASRETGRGYNYGYTF
CDR3 DNA: TGTGCCAGCAGGGAAACAGGGCGCGGATATAACTATGGCTACACCTTC

J gene: TRBJ2-1
V gene: TRBV7-2
clone size: .
D gene: .
CDR3 protein: CASSLGEIGGFF
CDR3 DNA: TGTGCCAGCAGCTTAGGGGAGATAGGGGGGTTCTTC

J gene: TRBJ2-1
V gene: TRBV9
clone size: .
D gene: TRBD2
CDR3 protein: CASSAQAGGYSSEQFF
CDR3 DNA: TGTGCCAGCAGCGCCCAGGCGGGAGGGTATTCTAGTGAGCAGTTCTTC

J gene: TRBJ1-5
V gene: TRBV27
clone size: .
D gene: .
CDR3 protein: CASSPRGEGIQPQHF
CDR3 DNA: TGTGCCAGCAGTCCCCGAGGGGAGGGGATTCAGCCCCAGCATTTT

J gene: TRBJ1-1
V gene: TRBV11-2
clone size: .
D gene: .
CDR3 protein: CASSLQGMNTEAFF
CDR3 DNA: TGTGCCAGCAGCTTGCAGGGGATGAACACTGAAGCTTTCTTT

J gene: TRBJ2-5
V gene: TRBV30
clone size: .
D gene: TRBD1
CDR3 protein: CAWRTTGVLNF
CDR3 DNA: TGTGCCTGGAGAACTACAGGGGTATTGAACTTC

J gene: TRBJ2-7
V gene: TRBV29-1
clone size: .
D gene: TRBD1
CDR3 protein: CSVWTGKDYEQYF
CDR3 DNA: TGCAGCGTCTGGACAGGGAAAGACTACGAGCAGTACTTC

J gene: TRBJ2-3
V gene: TRBV7-8
clone size: .
D gene: .
CDR3 protein: CASSVDRSTDTQYF
CDR3 DNA: TGTGCCAGCAGCGTAGACAGGAGCACAGATACGCAGTATTTT

J gene: TRBJ2-7
V gene: TRBV2
clone size: .
D gene: TRBD2
CDR3 protein: CASRRSLSSGRIYEQYF
CDR3 DNA: TGTGCCAGCCGCCGGTCCTTGTCCTCCGGGAGGATCTACGAGCAGTACTTC